This T cell receptor (beta chain) originates from a study of T-cell reconstitution after alpha-beta-depleted transplantation in children. V dropped 3 bases and J dropped 0; count of bases not matched to a gene: 4. The CDR3 extends over 16 amino acids. The germline CDR1 and CDR2 sequences are KGHSH and LQKENI. Unique molecular identifiers were incorporated during preparation of the TCRbeta library. Each CDR3 protein gets one entry after TCRdb re-called the PCR reads with MiXCR. This repertoire shows about 500,000 distinct CDR3 sequences, approximately 30% found once; its top ten account for 2% to 3%. This clonotype was picked up a small number of times.

Sequencing was performed on PBMCs from the stem cell graft donor, taken from the stem cell graft. The chain has TRBV18 and TRBJ2-2; 7 bases are a match to TRBD1. This TCR was recovered from a human donor who donated a stem cell graft to a child with aplastic anemia. CDR3: CASSPPQGPNTGELFF. The CDR3 DNA reads TGTGCCAGCTCACCTCCACAGGGGCCGAACACCGGGGAGCTGTTTTTT.